One sample yielded the 23 T cell receptor beta chains listed below, sequenced in a study of T cell responses to AZD1222 COVID-19 vaccine. The protocol was immunoSEQ multiplex PCR, while the TCRdb copy is restricted to in-frame clones and leaves out a portion. Counted here are roughly 170,000 clones, 88% occurring once; the ten biggest clones make up about 0.53%. The sequenced sample was peripheral blood, obtained on day 0 of AZD1222 vaccination. Source of these receptors: an adult in good health.

A few counts support this clone. This rearrangement joins TRBV5-4 to TRBJ2-7, with TRBD1 matching 8 bases. In germline, CDR1 is SGHNT, CDR2 YYREEE (reference sequence). The CDR3 is 13 amino acids. V lost 5 bases to trimming and J lost 5 bases; unmatched junction nucleotides: 6. The CDR3 loop reads CASRNGTGHEQYF. CDR3 nucleotide sequence: TGTGCCAGCAGGAATGGGACAGGCCACGAGCAGTACTTC. Looking up the rest from reference TRBV5-4 and TRBJ2-7 gives the full variable domain: ETGVTQSPTHLIKTRGQQVTLRCSSQSGHNTVSWYQQALGQGPQFIFQYYREEENGRGNFPPRFSGLQFPNYSSELNVNALELDDSALYLCASRNGTGHEQYFGPGTRLTVT.

The chain recombines TRBV5-1 with TRBJ2-2, with D possibly called TRBD1 or TRBD2 (5 bases each). The V end lost 4 bases, the J end lost 6 bases, and 22 bases lay between the germline ends. This CDR3 is 17 amino acids long. The germline V gene has CDR1 SGHRS and CDR2 YFSETQ. Here the CDR3 DNA reads TGCGCCAGCAGCCGTGAAGGAGGACACGGTGGGTCCGGGGAGCTGTTTTTT. Protein product: CASSREGGHGGSGELFF.

This chain joins TRBV30 and TRBJ1-3; 7 bases are shared with TRBD1. Trimming removed 2 bases from V and 0 bases from J; junction bases left unmatched: 7. CDR1 and CDR2 (germline): GTSNPN, SVGIG (reference sequence). This CDR3 comprises 16 residues. The CDR3 sequence: CAWSPGQISSGNTIYF. The CDR3 DNA follows: TGTGCCTGGAGTCCGGGACAGATTAGCTCTGGAAACACCATATATTTT.

The rearrangement uses TRBV25-1 and TRBJ1-2; D is undetermined. The CDR3 is made up of 14 amino acids. The germline gives CDR1 MGHDK, CDR2 SYGVNS. The V and J ends lost 2 bases and 7 bases respectively, with 14 bases between them. For the CDR3, the DNA is TGTGCCAGCAGTGAAGTCCTGGGAGCAAGTGGCTACACCTTC. Its translation: CASSEVLGASGYTF.

This clone was counted between two and nine times. This chain uses TRBV28 with TRBJ1-5, with 12 bases that match TRBD1. This CDR3 has 17 residues. Germline loops: CDR1 MDHEN, CDR2 SYDVKM. V lost 7 bases and J lost 1; bases outside the gene matches: 8. The CDR3 is CASTFLGQGASNQPQHF. The CDR3 nucleotides read TGTGCCAGCACCTTCCTGGGACAGGGGGCAAGCAATCAGCCCCAGCATTTT.

The V gene is TRBV11-2, the J gene TRBJ2-1; TRBD2 matches 7 bases. Germline lookup yields CDR1 SGHAT and CDR2 FQNNGV. The CDR3 has 16 amino acids. V was clipped by 0 bases and J by 3 bases; unmatched bases: 5. CDR3 residues: CASSLEGGRIYNEQFF. CDR3 nucleotide sequence: TGTGCCAGCAGCTTAGAGGGCGGGAGAATCTACAATGAGCAGTTCTTC. Complete variable domain (other parts from reference TRBV11-2 and TRBJ2-1): EAGVAQSPRYKIIEKRQSVAFWCNPISGHATLYWYQQILGQGPKLLIQFQNNGVVDDSQLPKDRFSAERLKGVDSTLKIQPAKLEDSAVYLCASSLEGGRIYNEQFFGPGTRLTVL.

The V gene is TRBV30, the J gene TRBJ2-6, with no clear D. The CDR3 is 15 residues long. The ends were cut back, 0 bases at V and 0 bases at J, with 6 bases in the middle. The germline V gene encodes CDR1 GTSNPN and CDR2 SVGIG (reference sequence). The chain's CDR3 is CAWSVPGSGANVLTF. The CDR3 coding sequence is TGTGCCTGGAGTGTACCAGGCTCTGGGGCCAACGTCCTGACTTTC.

Points on this clone: Additional DNA sequences in this sample encode the identical CDR3. The J gene is TRBJ2-3, the V gene TRBV12-3 or TRBV12-4; unclear D gene. Between the trimmed V and J ends, which lost 6 bases and 0 bases, there was a span of 1 base. This CDR3 has 11 amino acids. The CDR3, as DNA: TGTGCCAGCAGCAGCACAGATACGCAGTATTTT. Translating gives CASSSTDTQYF.

The rearrangement uses TRBV2 and TRBJ1-2, with a tentative D call TRBD1 (6 bases). V was pared by 5 bases and J by 6 bases, with 16 bases between. The CDR3 sequence is 14 residues long. Germline values: CDR1 SNHLY, CDR2 FYNNEI. In DNA form, the CDR3 reads TGTGCCAGCAGTTTCGAGTCGGGGGCGGATGGCTACACCTTC. Protein product: CASSFESGADGYTF.

This chain joins TRBV19 and TRBJ2-7; 7 bases match TRBD1. V trimming: 3 bases; J trimming: 3 bases; junction bases outside the gene matches: 2. CDR3 length: 13 amino acids. CDR1 and CDR2 (germline): LNHDA, SQIVND (reference sequence). CDR3 loop: CASSMGQNYEQYF. The CDR3 coding sequence is TGTGCCAGTAGTATGGGACAGAACTACGAGCAGTACTTC.

This clone was detected only once. This chain uses TRBV6-2 or TRBV6-3 with TRBJ2-3, with D uncertain. The CDR3 is 17 residues long. V lost 2 bases and J 0 bases, leaving 15 bases between the germline ends. Germline V gene data show CDR1 as MNHEY and CDR2 as SVGEGT. CDR3 sequence reads: CASSYPLPSVSTDTQYF. CDR3 nucleotide sequence: TGTGCCAGCAGTTACCCGTTACCGTCCGTTAGCACAGATACGCAGTATTTT.

CDR3 DNA sequence: TGTGCCAGCAGTTACCCACTTTACGAGCAGTACTTC. Its translation is CASSYPLYEQYF. The rearrangement uses TRBV6-2 or TRBV6-3 and TRBJ2-7; D gene uncertain. The CDR3 has 12 residues. Germline V gene lookup returns CDR1 MNHEY and CDR2 SVGEGT. The V end lost 2 bases, the J end lost 4 bases, and 6 bases lay between the germline ends.

DNA of the CDR3: TGTGCCAGCAGCTCTCTGAGGAGGGGGAGGAAGACAGATACGCAGTATTTT. This encodes CASSSLRRGRKTDTQYF. V and J are TRBV7-9 and TRBJ2-3; D tentatively reads TRBD1 or TRBD2 (6 bases each). In germline, CDR1 is SEHNR, CDR2 FQNEAQ (reference sequence). Trimming removed 4 bases from V and 3 bases from J, with 20 bases in between. CDR3 length equals 17 residues. Full variable domain (outside the CDR3, taken from reference TRBV7-9 and TRBJ2-3): DTGVSQNPRHKITKRGQNVTFRCDPISEHNRLYWYRQTLGQGPEFLTYFQNEAQLEKSRLLSDRFSAERPKGSFSTLEIQRTEQGDSAMYLCASSSLRRGRKTDTQYFGPGTRLTVL.

The gene calls are TRBV9 and TRBJ1-1, with D possibly matching TRBD1 (6 bases). This CDR3 is 14 amino acids long. The V end was cut by 3 bases, the J end by 6 bases, with 15 bases between. Germline loops: CDR1 SGDLS, CDR2 YYNGEE. CDR3 region: CASSGGQRMPEAFF. Here the CDR3 DNA reads TGTGCCAGCAGCGGTGGACAGAGGATGCCTGAAGCTTTCTTT. Together with reference TRBV9 and TRBJ1-1, the CDR3 gives the full variable domain: DSGVTQTPKHLITATGQRVTLRCSPRSGDLSVYWYQQSLDQGLQFLIQYYNGEERAKGNILERFSAQQFPDLHSELNLSSLELGDSALYFCASSGGQRMPEAFFGQGTRLTVV.

The rearrangement links TRBV28 to TRBJ1-6; 9 nucleotides match TRBD1. Germline CDR1 reads MDHEN; CDR2 reads SYDVKM. This CDR3 region has 20 residues. Trimming cost V 5 bases and J 13 bases; bases outside gene matches: 27. CDR3 nucleotide sequence: TGTGCCAGCAGTCCAACCGGGACAGGGATTCTGGGGGTATATGGTTCGCCCCTCCACTTT. Translation: CASSPTGTGILGVYGSPLHF.

J is TRBJ2-2 and V is TRBV28; TRBD1 matches at 7 bases. V was clipped by 7 bases and J by 4 bases; unmatched bases: 9. Germline V gene data show CDR1 as MDHEN and CDR2 as SYDVKM. CDR3 size: 15 residues. The CDR3 coding sequence is TGTGCCAGCAATGCAGGGGGATTAGGCACCGGGGAGCTGTTTTTT. This gives the protein CASNAGGLGTGELFF.

The V gene is TRBV5-4, the J gene TRBJ2-7; no clear D. CDR3 length: 15 residues. Per the germline V gene, CDR1 is SGHNT and CDR2 is YYREEE (reference sequence). The V gene lost 1 base and the J gene lost 1 base, with 12 bases spanning the gap. For the CDR3, the DNA is TGTGCCAGCAGCTTGTGGGGTTTGCAATCCTACGAGCAGTACTTC. Translated, it gives CASSLWGLQSYEQYF.

This chain uses TRBV28 with TRBJ1-2; a possible D gene is TRBD1 (6 bases). The germline CDR1 and CDR2 sequences are MDHEN and SYDVKM. The CDR3 is 12 amino acids. Trimming stripped 5 bases from V and 8 bases from J, with 12 bases between. The DNA for the CDR3 is TGTGCCAGCAGTGGGACACAAAAGGGCTACACCTTC. Protein sequence: CASSGTQKGYTF.

This clone occurred once. The chain has TRBV10-3 and TRBJ2-3, with a possible D match to TRBD1 (6 bases). Germline V gene data show CDR1 as ENHRY and CDR2 as SYGVKD. V was shortened by 6 bases and J by 4 bases, with 11 bases between the two germline ends. The CDR3 covers 13 residues. Here the CDR3 DNA reads TGTGCCATCAGCTACAGGGAAGCAGATACGCAGTATTTT. Translating gives CAISYREADTQYF.

The genes are TRBV19 and TRBJ2-1, with D perhaps being TRBD1 or TRBD2 (6 bases each). V gave up 8 bases and J gave up 4 bases, with 15 bases separating them. The CDR3 totals 14 residues. Looked up from germline, CDR1 is LNHDA and CDR2 is SQIVND (reference sequence). Here the CDR3 DNA reads TGTGCCAGTCTCCAGACGGGGGCTTACAATGAGCAGTTCTTC. Residues: CASLQTGAYNEQFF.

This clone was found once. The chain combines TRBV3-1 (or the pseudogene TRBV3-2) with TRBJ1-6; D perhaps matches TRBD1 (6 bases). The CDR3 is 15 residues long. Germline V gene sequence: CDR1 LGHDT, CDR2 YNNKEL (reference sequence). Deletions cut 0 bases from V and 6 bases from J, with 9 bases between. This chain's CDR3 is CASSQELDSNSPLHF. CDR3 sequence (DNA): TGTGCCAGCAGCCAAGAACTGGACAGTAATTCACCCCTCCACTTT.

The table lists this clone with a few counts. This chain joins TRBV10-2 and TRBJ1-2; TRBD1 might be the D (5 bases). Germline assignment: CDR1 WSHSY and CDR2 SAAADI. Trimming shortened V by 10 bases and J by 8 bases, and 20 bases separated the two germline ends. This CDR3 has 13 residues. CDR3 sequence: CATGVADLKGYTF. CDR3 nucleotides: TGCGCCACGGGGGTCGCAGACTTAAAAGGCTACACCTTC.

This rearrangement joins TRBV28 to TRBJ2-2; 7 bases agree with TRBD1. There are 15 residues in the CDR3. V lost 0 bases and J lost 4; bases outside the gene matches: 2. Germline lookup yields CDR1 MDHEN and CDR2 SYDVKM. Here the CDR3 reads CASSLWDRSTGELFF. The CDR3 DNA reads as TGTGCCAGCAGTTTATGGGACAGGTCCACCGGGGAGCTGTTTTTT.